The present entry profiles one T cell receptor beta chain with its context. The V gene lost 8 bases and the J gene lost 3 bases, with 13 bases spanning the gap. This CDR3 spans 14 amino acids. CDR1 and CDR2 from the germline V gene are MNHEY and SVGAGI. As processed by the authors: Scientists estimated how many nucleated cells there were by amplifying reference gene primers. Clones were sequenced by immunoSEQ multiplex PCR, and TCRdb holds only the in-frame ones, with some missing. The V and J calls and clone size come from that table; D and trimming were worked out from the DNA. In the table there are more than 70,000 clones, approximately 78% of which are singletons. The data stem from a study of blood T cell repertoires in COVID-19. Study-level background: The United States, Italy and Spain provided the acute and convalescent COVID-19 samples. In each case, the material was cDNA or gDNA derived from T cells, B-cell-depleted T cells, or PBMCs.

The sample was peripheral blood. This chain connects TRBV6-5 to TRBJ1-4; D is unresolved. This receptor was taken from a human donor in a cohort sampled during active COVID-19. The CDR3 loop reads CASSTQTSNEKLFF. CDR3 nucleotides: TGTGCCAGCTCGACGCAGACATCTAATGAAAAACTGTTTTTT.